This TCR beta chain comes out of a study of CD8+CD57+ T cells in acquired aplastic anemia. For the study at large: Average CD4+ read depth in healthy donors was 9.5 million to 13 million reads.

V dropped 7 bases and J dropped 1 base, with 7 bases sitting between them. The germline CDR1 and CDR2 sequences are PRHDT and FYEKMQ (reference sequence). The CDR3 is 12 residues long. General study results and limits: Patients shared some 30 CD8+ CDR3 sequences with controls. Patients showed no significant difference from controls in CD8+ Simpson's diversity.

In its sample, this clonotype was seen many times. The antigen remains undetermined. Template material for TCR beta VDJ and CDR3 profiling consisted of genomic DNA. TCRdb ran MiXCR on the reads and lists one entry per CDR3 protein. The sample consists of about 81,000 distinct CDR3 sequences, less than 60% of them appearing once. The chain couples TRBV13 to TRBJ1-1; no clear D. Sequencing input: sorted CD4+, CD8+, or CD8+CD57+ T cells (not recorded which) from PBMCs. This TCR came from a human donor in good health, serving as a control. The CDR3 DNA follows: TGTGCCAGCATTGGGCAGAACACTGAAGCTTTCTTT. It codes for CASIGQNTEAFF.